Each of the 8 T cell receptor beta chains below was sequenced from the same sample in a study of cytomegalovirus exposure and HLA in healthy donors. 13 Jbeta primers and 60 Vbeta primers were used for the PCR. Clones were read by immunoSEQ multiplex PCR, and TCRdb kept only the in-frame ones, dropping some. The sample data list 91,000 or so clones. Sequencing input: PBMCs. These receptors were collected from a woman between 25 and 40 years old in good health and CMV-seronegative.

The V call is TRBV27, the J call TRBJ1-5, with 7 bases matching TRBD1. The V gene end was trimmed by 1 base and the J gene end by 0 bases; junction bases not matched to a gene: 6. Germline CDR1 reads MNHEY; CDR2 reads SMNVEV (reference sequence). The CDR3 spans 17 residues. CDR3 bases: TGTGCCAGCAGTTTATGGGGGACAGCGTATAGCAATCAGCCCCAGCATTTT. This translates into CASSLWGTAYSNQPQHF.

Concerning this clone: At one boundary the junction diverges from the germline segment, which might be a read error. The rearrangement links TRBV2 to TRBJ1-2, with a tentative D call TRBD1 (5 bases). CDR1 is SNHLY and CDR2 is FYNNEI in the germline V gene. This CDR3 is 15 amino acids long. The CDR3 spells CASSEATGGYYGCTF. CDR3 coding DNA: TGTGCCAGCAGTGAAGCAACCGGGGGTTACTATGGCTGCACCTTC.

The rearrangement links TRBV5-1 to TRBJ2-7; 7 bases line up with TRBD2. The CDR3 spans 16 residues. Per the germline V gene, CDR1 is SGHRS and CDR2 is YFSETQ. V shed 0 bases, J shed 5 bases, and the junction held 11 bases outside the gene matches. The CDR3 nucleotides read TGCGCCAGCAGCTTGGGGGGAGGGCCCCAGGAGGACGAGCAGTACTTC. Protein sequence: CASSLGGGPQEDEQYF.

The genes are TRBV2 and TRBJ1-2; D is uncertain. The V gene lost 4 bases and the J gene lost 0 bases, with 9 bases spanning the gap. In germline, CDR1 is SNHLY, CDR2 FYNNEI. There are 14 residues in the CDR3. The CDR3 region is CASSGTSANYGYTF. The CDR3, as DNA: TGTGCCAGCAGTGGCACGAGCGCTAACTATGGCTACACCTTC.

The chain has TRBV28 and TRBJ1-5; 9 bases agree with TRBD1. Losses at the gene ends were 7 bases for V and 0 bases for J; bases not matched to a gene: 10. The CDR3 consists of 17 residues. Germline CDR1 reads MDHEN; CDR2 reads SYDVKM. The CDR3 protein is CASTLHKDRGSNQPQHF. For the CDR3, the DNA is TGTGCCAGCACCCTTCATAAGGACAGGGGTAGCAATCAGCCCCAGCATTTT.

The rearrangement joins TRBV4-2 to TRBJ1-4; D unclear. The germline gives CDR1 LGHNA, CDR2 YNFKEQ. Trimming pared 3 bases from V and 6 bases from J, leaving 14 bases between. This CDR3 is built from 15 residues. The CDR3 sequence is CASSQENSRDEKLFF. In DNA, the CDR3 is TGTGCCAGCAGCCAGGAGAATTCCCGGGATGAAAAACTGTTTTTT.

The chain joins TRBV6-1 to TRBJ2-7; no firm D call. Looked up from germline, CDR1 is MNHNS and CDR2 is SASEGT. V was trimmed by 2 bases and J by 1 base, leaving 12 bases between them. The CDR3 runs to 15 residues. CDR3 in DNA: TGTGCCAGCAGTGAAAAGGTAGTAGCTTCCTACGAGCAGTACTTC. Its protein is CASSEKVVASYEQYF.

The chain combines TRBV5-4 with TRBJ1-2, with D perhaps matching TRBD1 (6 bases). Germline values: CDR1 SGHNT, CDR2 YYREEE (reference sequence). There are 13 residues in the CDR3. V was trimmed by 5 bases and J by 10 bases, leaving 18 bases between them. The CDR3 region is CASRRDKRPIYTF. Written as DNA, the CDR3 is TGTGCCAGCAGGAGGGACAAAAGGCCTATCTACACCTTC.